The 27 T cell receptor beta chains below were found in one sample sequenced in a study of response to subunit inactivated influenza vaccine (dated by TCRdb to the late 2010s). Library creation used RT-PCR. Instrument on record: Illumina HiSeq 2500. TCRdb passed the public sequencing reads through fastp at Q25 and MiXCR, retaining productive beta sequences. Rows are combined by CDR3 protein, so each entry shows the most common genes and DNA. This sample gives 860,000 or so distinct CDR3 sequences in total; 21% of them show up just once. The leading ten clones occupy 9.5% to 13% of the sample. The sequencing used PBMCs from blood, collected more than 4 days after vaccination. These TCRs come from a man aged 50-59 years who received an inactivated influenza vaccine. Donor details come from another sample of the same person, matched by shared clones.

J is TRBJ1-1 and V is TRBV27; D possibly corresponds to TRBD1 (5 bases). V lost 5 bases and J lost 0, with 16 bases in between. The CDR3 covers 16 residues. The germline CDR1 and CDR2 sequences are MNHEY and SMNVEV (reference sequence). CDR3 loop: CASSPTGPEMNTEAFF. The CDR3 DNA follows: TGTGCCAGCAGTCCAACGGGACCAGAGATGAACACTGAAGCTTTCTTT.

A few counts support this clonotype. The CDR3 sequence: CASSQGVAGPLYEQYF. In DNA form, the CDR3 reads TGTGCCAGCAGCCAAGGGGTGGCAGGGCCATTGTACGAGCAGTACTTC. V and J are TRBV14 and TRBJ2-7; maybe TRBD1 (5 bases). The V gene's germline CDR1 is SGHDN and CDR2 FVKESK. The CDR3 is 16 amino acids. V lost 1 base to trimming and J lost 4 bases, with 17 bases between them.

The chain joins TRBV4-1 to TRBJ2-1; TRBD2 might be the D (5 bases). Germline-derived CDR1 and CDR2 are MGHRA and YSYEKL. The ends were cut back, 6 bases at V and 8 bases at J, with 14 bases in the middle. The CDR3 has 13 residues. The CDR3 loop is CASRQKLGDEQFF. The CDR3 coding sequence is TGCGCCAGCAGGCAAAAACTAGGCGATGAGCAGTTCTTC.

The chain employs TRBV10-3 and TRBJ2-5; 14 nucleotides agree with TRBD2. Trimming took 2 bases from V and 5 from J; bases not matched to a gene: 22. CDR3 size: 22 residues. CDR1 and CDR2 (germline): ENHRY, SYGVKD. CDR3 loop: CAISEAAGQGIGTSGSRETQYF. CDR3 nucleotide sequence: TGTGCCATCAGTGAGGCCGCGGGACAGGGAATTGGGACTAGCGGGAGTCGGGAGACCCAGTACTTC.

The chain carries TRBV4-3 and TRBJ2-3; D is unclear. The germline V gene has CDR1 LGHNA and CDR2 YSLEER. Trimming removed 2 bases from V and 0 bases from J, with 9 bases in between. The CDR3 has 15 amino acids. CDR3 DNA sequence: TGCGCCAGCAGCCAATCCCGATCTAGCACAGATACGCAGTATTTT. Its protein product is CASSQSRSSTDTQYF.

J is TRBJ1-6 and V is TRBV6-5, with D possibly being TRBD1 (6 bases). Trimming pared 2 bases from V and 5 bases from J, leaving 16 bases between. This CDR3 is 17 amino acids long. Per germline, CDR1 MNHEY and CDR2 SVGAGI. This CDR3 reads CASSYRRGAMDNSPLHF. In DNA form, the CDR3 reads TGTGCCAGCAGTTACCGGCGGGGGGCGATGGATAATTCACCCCTCCACTTT.

V is TRBV28 and J is TRBJ2-1, with TRBD2 identical over 13 bases. V dropped 5 bases and J dropped 6; count of bases not matched to a gene: 4. Looked up from germline, CDR1 is MDHEN and CDR2 is SYDVKM. The CDR3 runs 15 residues. DNA of the CDR3: TGTGCCAGCAGTGTGACTAGCGGGGGGCCCAATGAGCAGTTCTTC. The encoded protein is CASSVTSGGPNEQFF.

This clonotype was detected ten times or more. The chain recombines TRBV2 with TRBJ2-5; 9 bases line up with TRBD1. The V gene's germline CDR1 is SNHLY and CDR2 FYNNEI. This CDR3 is 14 amino acids long. V lost 7 bases to trimming and J lost 5 bases; unmatched junction nucleotides: 8. The CDR3 sequence: CASTQRTGVETQYF. CDR3 DNA sequence: TGTGCCAGCACGCAACGGACAGGGGTGGAGACCCAGTACTTC.

CDR3 region: CSASPSQGRYYNEQFF. In DNA, the CDR3 is TGCAGTGCTAGTCCCTCACAGGGGCGCTACTACAATGAGCAGTTCTTC. The chain employs TRBV20-1 and TRBJ2-1; the match to TRBD1 covers 7 bases. Germline CDR1 reads DFQATT; CDR2 reads SNEGSKA (reference sequence). Trimming cost V 3 bases and J 3 bases; bases outside gene matches: 11. The CDR3 runs to 16 residues.

A few counts support this clonotype. The chain employs TRBV27 and TRBJ2-5; 8 positions match TRBD1. Germline values: CDR1 MNHEY, CDR2 SMNVEV (reference sequence). The length of the CDR3 is 14 residues. Trimming cost V 6 bases and J 5 bases; bases outside gene matches: 8. CDR3 loop: CASSRTGNRETQYF. CDR3 nucleotides: TGTGCCAGCAGCCGGACAGGGAATCGGGAGACCCAGTACTTC.

The gene calls are TRBV12-3 or TRBV12-4 and TRBJ2-5, with 10 bases lining up with TRBD1. J lost 0 bases, V lost 6 bases, and 4 bases had no gene match. The CDR3 covers 15 residues. The CDR3 region has the DNA TGTGCCAGCAGCTGGACAGGGGGTTACCAAGAGACCCAGTACTTC. It codes for CASSWTGGYQETQYF.

In its sample, this clonotype was seen a few times. The rearrangement links TRBV3-1 to TRBJ2-7; maybe TRBD1 (6 bases). The CDR3 length is 12 residues. Germline V gene data show CDR1 as LGHDT and CDR2 as YNNKEL (reference sequence). The V end lost 2 bases, the J end lost 9 bases, and 11 bases lay between the germline ends. The CDR3 DNA reads TGTGCCAGCAGCCAAACAGGGCAAGGGCAGTACTTC. Its protein product is CASSQTGQGQYF.

This chain joins TRBV7-2 and TRBJ1-4; 7 bases are shared with TRBD1. With 1 base clipped from V and 8 bases from J, the junction kept 7 bases outside the gene matches. Looked up from germline, CDR1 is SGHTA and CDR2 is FQGNSA. The CDR3 extends over 15 amino acids. DNA for the CDR3: TGTGCCAGCAGCTTAGGCGGCAGGGGGTCGGAAAAACTGTTTTTT. It is translated as CASSLGGRGSEKLFF. The variable domain in full, with the rest retrieved from reference TRBV7-2 and TRBJ1-4, is GAGVSQSPSNKVTEKGKDVELRCDPISGHTALYWYRQSLGQGLEFLIYFQGNSAPDKSGLPSDRFSAERTGGSVSTLTIQRTQQEDSAVYLCASSLGGRGSEKLFFGSGTQLSVL.

V gene TRBV5-1 combines with J gene TRBJ1-3, with no clear D. Germline CDR1 is SGHRS and CDR2 is YFSETQ. The CDR3 consists of 16 residues. V was shortened by 0 bases and J by 0 bases, with 10 bases between the two germline ends. The CDR3 here is CASSLAGRFSGNTIYF. CDR3 DNA sequence: TGCGCCAGCAGCTTGGCCGGCAGATTCTCTGGAAACACCATATATTTT.

This clonotype was detected only a few times. V and J are TRBV12-3 or TRBV12-4 and TRBJ2-2; D unclear. CDR3 length: 14 residues. Trimming cost V 6 bases and J 4 bases, with 12 bases left between them. The CDR3 DNA sequence: TGTGCCAGCAGAAAACCGGGCAGCACCGGGGAGCTGTTTTTT. Its translation is CASRKPGSTGELFF.

This clonotype was observed at least ten times. The chain couples TRBV28 to TRBJ2-5; D is undetermined. V lost 6 bases and J 4 bases, leaving 24 bases between the germline ends. Germline assignment: CDR1 MDHEN and CDR2 SYDVKM. The CDR3 spans 17 residues. CDR3 loop: CASSLIFGSRRGETQYF. The DNA for the CDR3 is TGTGCCAGCAGCCTTATCTTTGGATCCCGGAGAGGAGAGACCCAGTACTTC.

This chain links TRBV29-1 with TRBJ1-1; possible D gene TRBD1, 5 bases. The CDR3 contains 14 residues. In germline, CDR1 is SQVTM, CDR2 ANQGSEA. With 1 base removed from V and 4 bases from J, the gap between germline ends came to 13 bases. The CDR3: CSVEVMGRGTEAFF. The CDR3 DNA is TGCAGCGTTGAAGTTATGGGGAGGGGCACTGAAGCTTTCTTT. The full variable domain, its missing parts supplied by reference TRBV29-1 and TRBJ1-1, is SAVISQKPSRDICQRGTSLTIQCQVDSQVTMMFWYRQQPGQSLTLIATANQGSEATYESGFVIDKFPISRPNLTFSTLTVSNMSPEDSSIYLCSVEVMGRGTEAFFGQGTRLTVV.

The chain is built from TRBV6-2 or TRBV6-3 and TRBJ2-1; 9 nucleotides match TRBD2. The junction had 23 bases not matched to a gene; V was cut back by 5 bases and J by 3 bases. Germline V gene data show CDR1 as MNHEY and CDR2 as SVGEGT. CDR3 length: 21 amino acids. The CDR3 loop reads CASSPRLGERGLAGNYNEQFF. CDR3 DNA sequence: TGTGCCAGCAGTCCACGTTTAGGCGAACGGGGGCTAGCGGGGAACTACAATGAGCAGTTCTTC.

This clonotype was counted at least ten times. The chain carries TRBV20-1 and TRBJ2-7; 7 bases agree with TRBD1. Germline CDR1 is DFQATT and CDR2 is SNEGSKA (reference sequence). V was clipped by 3 bases and J by 3 bases; unmatched bases: 2. CDR3 length: 12 residues. CDR3 in amino acids: CSASRQGYEQYF. For the CDR3, the DNA is TGCAGTGCTAGTAGACAGGGCTACGAGCAGTACTTC.

The chain uses TRBV6-1 and TRBJ2-7; 8 nucleotides line up with TRBD1. This CDR3 comprises 17 residues. After removal of 6 bases from V and 4 bases from J, the junction contained 17 bases not matched to a gene. CDR1 MNHNS and CDR2 SASEGT come from the germline V gene. The CDR3 coding sequence is TGTGCCAGCAGGTCCCCCCCTCCGGGACAGGACTGTTACGAGCAGTACTTC. Translation: CASRSPPPGQDCYEQYF.

This clonotype has a handful of counts. This sequence joins TRBV13 and TRBJ1-1; D is possibly TRBD1 (5 bases). The CDR3 spans 17 residues. Trimming pared 0 bases from V and 0 bases from J, leaving 14 bases between. CDR1 and CDR2 from the germline V gene are PRHDT and FYEKMQ (reference sequence). The CDR3 protein is CASSLGPLGRMNTEAFF. CDR3 nucleotides: TGTGCCAGCAGCTTAGGGCCACTGGGACGGATGAACACTGAAGCTTTCTTT.

This clonotype showed up just a few times. The chain joins TRBV20-1 to TRBJ2-2; no firm D call. V was cut by 3 bases and J by 6 bases, with 14 bases left in between. The CDR3 spans 14 residues. The germline CDR1 and CDR2 sequences are DFQATT and SNEGSKA (reference sequence). The chain's CDR3 is CSASYSGSPGELFF. CDR3 sequence (DNA): TGCAGTGCTAGTTACAGTGGGTCCCCCGGGGAGCTGTTTTTT.

The chain uses TRBV18 and TRBJ2-1; 7 positions match TRBD2. The CDR3 is made up of 20 amino acids. CDR1 is KGHSH and CDR2 is LQKENI in the germline V gene. J gave up 0 bases and V 0 bases, and 14 bases lay outside the gene matches. The CDR3 sequence: CASSPPGGGVGARSYNEQFF. Written as DNA, the CDR3 is TGTGCCAGCTCACCACCGGGGGGGGGAGTAGGAGCGCGCTCCTACAATGAGCAGTTCTTC.

This clonotype was found many times. J is TRBJ1-5 and V is TRBV7-9; no clear D gene. V gave up 1 base and J gave up 7 bases, with 11 bases separating them. The CDR3 runs 14 residues. Germline loops: CDR1 SEHNR, CDR2 FQNEAQ (reference sequence). CDR3 residues: CASSLEGLGQPQHF. CDR3 nucleotides: TGTGCCAGCAGCTTAGAGGGATTAGGCCAGCCCCAGCATTTT.

V and J are TRBV12-3 or TRBV12-4 and TRBJ2-2; 7 nucleotides match TRBD2. The CDR3 extends over 14 amino acids. Trimming removed 7 bases from V and 4 bases from J; junction bases left unmatched: 6. The CDR3 sequence: CASIGGGGTGELFF. The CDR3 nucleotides are TGTGCCAGCATAGGTGGGGGGGGCACCGGGGAGCTGTTTTTT.

The chain links TRBV2 to TRBJ2-2; 8 positions agree with TRBD1. The CDR3 covers 13 residues. Per the germline V gene, CDR1 is SNHLY and CDR2 is FYNNEI. The V segment lost 8 bases and the J segment 5 bases; nucleotides outside the gene matches: 4. Written as DNA, the CDR3 is TGTGCCAGCGAAGGACAGGGAACCGGGGAGCTGTTTTTT. It specifies CASEGQGTGELFF.

This clonotype showed up just a few times. This sequence joins TRBV7-2 and TRBJ2-7; D gene unclear. The germline V gene encodes CDR1 SGHTA and CDR2 FQGNSA. The CDR3 covers 15 residues. Trimming stripped 3 bases from V and 1 base from J, with 13 bases between. The CDR3 loop reads CASSLFSRMSYEQYF. CDR3 DNA sequence: TGTGCCAGCAGCTTGTTCTCTAGGATGTCCTACGAGCAGTACTTC. Complete variable domain (other parts from reference TRBV7-2 and TRBJ2-7): GAGVSQSPSNKVTEKGKDVELRCDPISGHTALYWYRQSLGQGLEFLIYFQGNSAPDKSGLPSDRFSAERTGGSVSTLTIQRTQQEDSAVYLCASSLFSRMSYEQYFGPGTRLTVT.